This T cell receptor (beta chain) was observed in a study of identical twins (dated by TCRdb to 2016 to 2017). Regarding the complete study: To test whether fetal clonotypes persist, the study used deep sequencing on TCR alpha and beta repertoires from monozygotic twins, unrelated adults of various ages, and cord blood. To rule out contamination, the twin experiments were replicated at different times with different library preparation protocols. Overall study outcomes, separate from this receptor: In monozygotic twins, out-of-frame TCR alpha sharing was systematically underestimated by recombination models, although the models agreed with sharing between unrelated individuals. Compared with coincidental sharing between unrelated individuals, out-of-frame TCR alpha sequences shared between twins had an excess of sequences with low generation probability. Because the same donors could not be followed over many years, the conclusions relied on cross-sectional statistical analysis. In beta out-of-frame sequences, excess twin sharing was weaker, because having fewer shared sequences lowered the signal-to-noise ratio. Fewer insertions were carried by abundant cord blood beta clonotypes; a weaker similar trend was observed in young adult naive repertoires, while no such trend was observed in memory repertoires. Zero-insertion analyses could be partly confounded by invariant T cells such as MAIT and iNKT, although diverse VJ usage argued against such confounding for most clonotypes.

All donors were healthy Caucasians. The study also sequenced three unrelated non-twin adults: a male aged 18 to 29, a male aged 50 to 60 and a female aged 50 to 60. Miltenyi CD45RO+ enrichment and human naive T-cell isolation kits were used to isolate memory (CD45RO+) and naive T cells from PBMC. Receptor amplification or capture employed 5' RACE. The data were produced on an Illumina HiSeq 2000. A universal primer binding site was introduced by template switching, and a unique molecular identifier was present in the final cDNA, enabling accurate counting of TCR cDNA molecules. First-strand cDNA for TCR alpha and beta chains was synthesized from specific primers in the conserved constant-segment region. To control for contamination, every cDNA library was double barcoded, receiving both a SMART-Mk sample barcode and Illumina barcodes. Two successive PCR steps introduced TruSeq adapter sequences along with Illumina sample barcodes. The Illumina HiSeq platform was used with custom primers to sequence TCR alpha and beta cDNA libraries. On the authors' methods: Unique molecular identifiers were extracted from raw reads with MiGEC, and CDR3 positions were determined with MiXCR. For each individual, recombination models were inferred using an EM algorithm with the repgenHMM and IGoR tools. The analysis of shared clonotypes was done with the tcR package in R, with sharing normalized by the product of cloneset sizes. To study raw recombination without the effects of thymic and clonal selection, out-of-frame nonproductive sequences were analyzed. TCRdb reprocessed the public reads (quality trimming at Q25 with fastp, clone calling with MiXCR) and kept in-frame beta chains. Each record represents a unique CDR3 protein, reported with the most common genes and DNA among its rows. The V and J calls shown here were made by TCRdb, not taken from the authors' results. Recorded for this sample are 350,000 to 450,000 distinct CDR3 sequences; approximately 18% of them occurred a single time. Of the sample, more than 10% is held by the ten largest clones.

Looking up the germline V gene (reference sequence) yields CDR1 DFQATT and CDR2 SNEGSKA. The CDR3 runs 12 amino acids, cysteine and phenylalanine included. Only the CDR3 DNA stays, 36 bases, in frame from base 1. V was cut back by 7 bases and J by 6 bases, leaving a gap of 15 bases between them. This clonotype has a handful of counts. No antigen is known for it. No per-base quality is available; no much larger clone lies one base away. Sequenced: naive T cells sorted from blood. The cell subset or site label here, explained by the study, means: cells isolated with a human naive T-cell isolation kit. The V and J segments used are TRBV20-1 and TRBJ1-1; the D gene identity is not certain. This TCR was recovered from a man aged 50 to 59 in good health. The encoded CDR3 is CSVPGLSPEAFF. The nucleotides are TGCAGTGTCCCGGGCCTATCCCCTGAAGCTTTCTTT.